This is a list of T cell receptor beta chains from one sample in a study of vaccination effects on CD4 cells after COVID-19. Antigen specificity for these receptors is unknown. Data came from immunoSEQ multiplex PCR; TCRdb stores just in-frame clones and leaves some out. The sample has under 50,000 clones; just under 85% are singletons. The material sequenced was CD4+ T cells from PBMCs cultured with HCoV-NL63 spike peptides, taken after COVID-19 vaccination. The receptor source for this set is a human donor who received a COVID-19 vaccine. Some clones in this sample may be carry-over from other donors' samples. Both conserved end residues are part of each CDR3. D genes are given only for firm matches. Clone sizes are given selectively: once, few, many, or a class where the clone is expanded.

>TRBV5-1|-|-|TRBJ2-5
TGCGCCAGCAGCTCACAGGGTACGGAGACCCAGTACTTC
CASSSQGTETQYF
>TRBV24-1|-|TRBD1|TRBJ1-1
TGTGCCACCAGTGAACGGACAGGGAGCACTGAAGCTTTCTTT
CATSERTGSTEAFF
>TRBV5-5|-|TRBD1|TRBJ2-6
TGTGCCAGCAGCTCGAGACAGGGAAGGACTGAGGCCAACGTCCTGACTTTC
CASSSRQGRTEANVLTF
>TRBV6-5|-|TRBD1|TRBJ2-3
TGTGCCAGCAGTCGGACAGGGACCACAGATACGCAGTATTTT
CASSRTGTTDTQYF
>TRBV6-5|-|-|TRBJ1-6
TGTGCCAGACCGGGGTCAAATTCACCCCTCCACTTT
CARPGSNSPLHF
>TRBV21-1|-|-|TRBJ1-6
TGTGCCAGCAGCTGTGGGGGGAGGGATTCACCCCTCCACTTT
CASSCGGRDSPLHF
>TRBV3-1/TRBV3-2|-|-|TRBJ1-2
TGTGCCAGCAGCCAGGCTAACTATGGCTACACCTTC
CASSQANYGYTF
>TRBV19|-|TRBD1|TRBJ1-6
TGTGCCAGTAGTGGACCGGGACAGGGTTTCAATTCACCCCTCCACTTT
CASSGPGQGFNSPLHF
>TRBV4-1|-|-|TRBJ2-1
TGCGCCAGCAGCCAAGAACTGCGCAGGACTTTATACAATGAGCAGTTCTTC
CASSQELRRTLYNEQFF
>TRBV19|few|TRBD1|TRBJ1-3
TGTGCCAGTAGTGGACAGGGGATAGGAAACACCATATATTTT
CASSGQGIGNTIYF
>TRBV5-1|-|-|TRBJ1-6
TGCGCCAGCAGCTTGCAGGTAGCGGTTCAAAATTCACCCCTCCACTTT
CASSLQVAVQNSPLHF
>TRBV18|-|-|TRBJ1-5
TGTGCCAGCTCATCGGACAGCAATCAGCCCCAGCATTTT
CASSSDSNQPQHF
>TRBV10-3|-|TRBD2|TRBJ2-1
TGTGCCATCAATACTGGGCCTAGCGGAAACAATGAGCAGTTCTTC
CAINTGPSGNNEQFF
>TRBV11-3|-|-|TRBJ2-5
TGTGCCAGCAGCTTAGGGAGGGTAGGGGACGAGACCCAGTACTTC
CASSLGRVGDETQYF
>TRBV6-4|-|-|TRBJ2-3
TGTGCCAGCAGTCTCGACCTGGCAGATACGCAGTATTTT
CASSLDLADTQYF
>TRBV28|-|-|TRBJ2-5
TGTGCCAGCAGTCCCCGGTGGGCCCAAGAGACCCAGTACTTC
CASSPRWAQETQYF
>TRBV5-1|-|-|TRBJ2-1
TGCGCCAGCAGTGTCCCAGTGTCCTACAATGAGCAGTTCTTC
CASSVPVSYNEQFF
>TRBV5-1|-|-|TRBJ1-2
TGCGCCAGCAGCTTGGAACAGGGATACGGCTACACCTTC
CASSLEQGYGYTF
>TRBV6-5|-|-|TRBJ1-1
TGTGCCAGCAGGAAGATCAAGGGCACTGAAGCTTTCTTT
CASRKIKGTEAFF
>TRBV24-1|-|-|TRBJ2-6
TGTGCCACCAGTGCCTCCCTCGGGGCTGGGGCCAACGTCCTGACTTTC
CATSASLGAGANVLTF
>TRBV18|few|-|TRBJ1-1
TGTGCCAGCTCCCCACGGGACACTACCACTGAAGCTTTCTTT
CASSPRDTTTEAFF
>TRBV3-1/TRBV3-2|-|-|TRBJ1-1
TGTGCCAGCAGCCAAGCTCAGCAGGGTCACACTGAAGCTTTCTTT
CASSQAQQGHTEAFF
>TRBV24-1|-|TRBD1|TRBJ2-5
TGTGCCACCAGTGACAGGACAGGCCAAGAGACCCAGTACTTC
CATSDRTGQETQYF
>TRBV2|-|-|TRBJ1-2
TGTGCCAGCAGTGAATCCCAGGGATATGGCTACACCTTC
CASSESQGYGYTF
>TRBV19|-|-|TRBJ1-6
TGTGCCAGTAGTATCGCAGGGGCTAATTCACCCCTCCACTTT
CASSIAGANSPLHF
>TRBV3-1/TRBV3-2|-|-|TRBJ2-2
TGTGCCAGCAGAAGCCGCGGGGCCGGGGACACCGGGGAGCTGTTTTTT
CASRSRGAGDTGELFF
>TRBV19|once|-|TRBJ2-1
TGTGCCAGTAGTATTTTTGGGCGGCGAGACAATGAGCAGTTCTTC
CASSIFGRRDNEQFF
>TRBV28|-|TRBD1|TRBJ2-5
TGTGCCAGCAGTTCCTCGGAACAGGGGGCTGAGACCCAGTACTTC
CASSSSEQGAETQYF
>TRBV11-3|-|-|TRBJ2-3
TGTGCCAGCAGCTGGGGTAGCGGCCAGAGCACAGATACGCAGTATTTT
CASSWGSGQSTDTQYF
>TRBV19|-|-|TRBJ1-5
TGTGCCAGTAGTATTATAGGGGGGGGCAATCAGCCCCAGCATTTT
CASSIIGGGNQPQHF
>TRBV2|-|TRBD1|TRBJ1-5
TGTGCCAGCAGCGGGACAGGGGGCAATCAGCCCCAGCATTTT
CASSGTGGNQPQHF
>TRBV10-3|-|-|TRBJ1-1
TGTGCCATCAGTTACAGAACCAACACTGAAGCTTTCTTT
CAISYRTNTEAFF
>TRBV12-3/TRBV12-4|-|-|TRBJ2-5
TGTGCCAGCAGGGGGCCTATCCAAGAGACCCAGTACTTC
CASRGPIQETQYF
>TRBV10-3|few|-|TRBJ2-3
TGTGCCACCGCCCATGTGTCAGATACGCAGTATTTT
CATAHVSDTQYF
>TRBV12-5|-|-|TRBJ1-1
TGTGCTAGTGGTTTGAACACTGAAGCTTTCTTT
CASGLNTEAFF
>TRBV20-1|-|-|TRBJ2-3
TGCAGTGCTAGTCCCGACTTGGGCACAGATACGCAGTATTTT
CSASPDLGTDTQYF
>TRBV4-2|-|-|TRBJ2-2
TGTGCCAGCAGCCAAGATGCCGGCGGGGAGCTGTTTTTT
CASSQDAGGELFF
>TRBV15|-|-|TRBJ2-1
TGTGCCACCAGCAGAGCCGGGACTTTATACAATGAGCAGTTCTTC
CATSRAGTLYNEQFF
>TRBV10-3|once|TRBD1|TRBJ1-1
TGTGCCATCAGTCACGGACAGGACCCGAACACTGAAGCTTTCTTT
CAISHGQDPNTEAFF
>TRBV2|once|-|TRBJ1-2
TGTGCCAGCAGTGAATGGGGAGAAGGGGGCTACACCTTC
CASSEWGEGGYTF
>TRBV10-1|few|-|TRBJ1-1
TGCGCCAGCAGTGAGTCGATGGCGGCTGGAGCTTTCTTT
CASSESMAAGAFF
>TRBV7-2|-|-|TRBJ1-3
TGTGCCAGCAGCTCGCAGGGAGCCGGAAACACCATATATTTT
CASSSQGAGNTIYF
>TRBV11-1|-|-|TRBJ2-3
TGTGCCAGCAGCATCAGGGGTATCAGCACAGATACGCAGTATTTT
CASSIRGISTDTQYF
>TRBV7-9|few|-|TRBJ1-5
TGTGCCAGCAGCTTAGTAGGGACAAATCAGCCCCAGCATTTT
CASSLVGTNQPQHF
>TRBV30|-|-|TRBJ1-1
TGTGCCTGGAGTGTATTGCGCGCGCTCGGAGTAGGGGTTAACACTGAAGCTTTCTTT
CAWSVLRALGVGVNTEAFF
>TRBV2|-|TRBD1|TRBJ1-6
TGTGCCAGCAGCCTCCCGACAGGGGCTGTTAATTCACCCCTCCACTTT
CASSLPTGAVNSPLHF
>TRBV13|-|-|TRBJ2-2
TGTGCCAGCAGCTTAGGCCTGGTGACCGGGGAGCTGTTTTTT
CASSLGLVTGELFF
>TRBV7-8|-|TRBD2|TRBJ2-1
TGTGCCAGCAGCCCAGCGGGGGCCCTCGGGCGGGAGCAGTTCTTC
CASSPAGALGREQFF
>TRBV10-2|-|-|TRBJ2-5
TGCGCCAGCAGGGATCCGGGACGCGGAAAAGAGACCCAGTACTTC
CASRDPGRGKETQYF
>TRBV21-1|-|-|TRBJ1-5
TGTGCCAGCAGCAGCGAAACAGATTATAGCAATCAGCCCCAGCATTTT
CASSSETDYSNQPQHF
>TRBV7-3|-|-|TRBJ2-4
TGTGCCAGCAGCCCGGGACACCTGGGAGCCAAAAACATTCAGTACTTC
CASSPGHLGAKNIQYF
>TRBV2|-|TRBD1|TRBJ2-5
TGTGCCAGCACCACGGACAGGGGGGAGACCCAGTACTTC
CASTTDRGETQYF
>TRBV5-1|-|TRBD2|TRBJ2-3
TGCGCCAGCAGCTTGGCGCTAGCGGGGGGGCCTGGAGATACGCAGTATTTT
CASSLALAGGPGDTQYF